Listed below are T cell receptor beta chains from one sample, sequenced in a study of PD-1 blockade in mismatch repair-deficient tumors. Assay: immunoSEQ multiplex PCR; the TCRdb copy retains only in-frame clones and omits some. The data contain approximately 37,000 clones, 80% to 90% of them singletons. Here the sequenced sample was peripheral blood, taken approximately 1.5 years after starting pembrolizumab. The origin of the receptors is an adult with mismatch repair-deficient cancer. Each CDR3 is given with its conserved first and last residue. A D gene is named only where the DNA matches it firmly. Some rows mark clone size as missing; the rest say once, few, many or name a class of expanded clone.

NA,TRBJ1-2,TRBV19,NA,CASSEGGYGYTF,TGTGCCAGTAGCGAGGGGGGCTATGGCTACACCTTC
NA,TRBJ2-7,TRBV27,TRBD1,CASSWYRGYEQYF,TGTGCCAGCAGTTGGTACAGGGGCTACGAGCAGTACTTC
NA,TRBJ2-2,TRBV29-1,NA,CSAGQTNTGELFF,TGCAGCGCCGGACAGACGAACACCGGGGAGCTGTTTTTT
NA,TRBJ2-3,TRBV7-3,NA,CASSSTRADTQYF,TGTGCCAGCAGCTCGACCCGGGCAGATACGCAGTATTTT
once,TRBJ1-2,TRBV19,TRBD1,CASSTTGTRYGYTF,TGTGCCAGTAGTACGACAGGGACCCGCTATGGCTACACCTTC
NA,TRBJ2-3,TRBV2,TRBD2,CASSGIFSGITDTQYF,TGTGCCAGCAGTGGAATCTTTAGCGGGATAACAGATACGCAGTATTTT
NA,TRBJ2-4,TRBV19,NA,CASSGEGLGQNIQYF,TGTGCCAGTAGTGGGGAAGGTTTGGGTCAAAACATTCAGTACTTC
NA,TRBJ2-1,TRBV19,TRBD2,CASSTELGLAGNEQFF,TGTGCCAGTAGTACCGAATTAGGACTAGCAGGCAATGAGCAGTTCTTC
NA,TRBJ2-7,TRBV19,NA,CASSPRTTSYEQYF,TGTGCCAGTAGTCCACGGACTACCTCCTACGAGCAGTACTTC
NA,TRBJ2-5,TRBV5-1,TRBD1,CASSLGDRVSRETQYF,TGCGCCAGCAGCTTGGGCGACAGGGTGTCTCGTGAGACCCAGTACTTC
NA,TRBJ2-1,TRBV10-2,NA,CASSELGEQFF,TGCGCCAGCAGTGAGTTAGGTGAGCAGTTCTTC
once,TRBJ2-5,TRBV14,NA,CARYRETQYF,TGTGCCAGGTACCGAGAGACCCAGTACTTC
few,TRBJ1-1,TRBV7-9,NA,CASSLLNTEAFF,TGTGCCAGCAGCTTATTGAACACTGAAGCTTTCTTT
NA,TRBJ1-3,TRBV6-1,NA,CASSVFQGNTIYF,TGTGCCAGCAGTGTTTTTCAGGGAAACACCATATATTTT
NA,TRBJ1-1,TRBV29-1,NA,CSAEAGGGGTEAFF,TGCAGCGCCGAAGCCGGGGGCGGGGGGACTGAAGCTTTCTTT
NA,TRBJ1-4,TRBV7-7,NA,CASSPRAGANEKLFF,TGTGCTAGCAGCCCTCGGGCAGGGGCTAATGAAAAACTGTTTTTT
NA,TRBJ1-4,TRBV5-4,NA,CASSSSGVEKLFF,TGTGCCAGCAGCTCTTCAGGGGTCGAAAAACTGTTTTTT
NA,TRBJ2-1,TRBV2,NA,CASSELGLDNEQFF,TGTGCCAGCAGTGAACTTGGCTTAGACAATGAGCAGTTCTTC
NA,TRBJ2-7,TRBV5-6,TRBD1,CASSFSPGTGGVGQYF,TGTGCCAGCAGCTTCTCCCCAGGGACAGGGGGCGTTGGGCAGTACTTC
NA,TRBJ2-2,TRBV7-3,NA,CASSPDDGGVPGELFF,TGTGCCAGCAGCCCCGATGATGGAGGGGTGCCCGGGGAGCTGTTTTTT
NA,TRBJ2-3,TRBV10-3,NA,CAITPGRGTDTQYF,TGTGCCATCACCCCCGGCAGAGGCACAGATACGCAGTATTTT
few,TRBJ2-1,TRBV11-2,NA,CASSPAARGREQFF,TGTGCCAGCAGCCCTGCGGCCAGAGGCCGTGAGCAGTTCTTC
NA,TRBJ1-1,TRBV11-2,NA,CASSLREFAFF,TGTGCCAGCAGCTTAAGGGAGTTTGCTTTCTTT
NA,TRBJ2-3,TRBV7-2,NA,CASSSSGGGVSVTDTQYF,TGTGCCAGCAGCTCCTCCGGGGGCGGGGTTTCGGTCACAGATACGCAGTATTTT
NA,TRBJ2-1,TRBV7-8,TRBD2,CASSPDRVLTTSGSGDEQFF,TGTGCCAGCAGCCCCGACAGGGTCCTAACGACTAGCGGGAGTGGCGATGAGCAGTTCTTC
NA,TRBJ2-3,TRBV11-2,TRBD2,CASSLGLAGGPDTQYF,TGTGCCAGCAGCTTGGGACTAGCGGGAGGGCCAGATACGCAGTATTTT
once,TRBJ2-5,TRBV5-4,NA,CASSLRRQIQETQYF,TGTGCCAGCAGCTTGAGACGACAGATCCAAGAGACCCAGTACTTC
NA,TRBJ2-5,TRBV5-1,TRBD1,CASSLGAGGGETQYF,TGCGCCAGCAGCTTGGGGGCAGGGGGCGGAGAGACCCAGTACTTC
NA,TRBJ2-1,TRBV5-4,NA,CASSSPSSSYNEQFF,TGTGCCAGCAGCTCTCCCTCCAGCTCCTACAATGAGCAGTTCTTC
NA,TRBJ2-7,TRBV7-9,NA,CASSLEMGLVGAHEQYF,TGTGCCAGCAGCTTAGAGATGGGGCTCGTGGGAGCCCACGAGCAGTACTTC
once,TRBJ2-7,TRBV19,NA,CASKYSPEGSYEQYF,TGTGCCAGTAAGTACAGTCCGGAGGGGTCCTACGAGCAGTACTTC
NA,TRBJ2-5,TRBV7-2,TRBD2,CASSFGLAGGETQYF,TGTGCCAGCAGCTTCGGACTAGCGGGAGGGGAGACCCAGTACTTC
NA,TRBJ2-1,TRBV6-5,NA,CASSYSVGSSYNEQFF,TGTGCCAGCAGTTACTCGGTCGGGAGCTCCTACAATGAGCAGTTCTTC
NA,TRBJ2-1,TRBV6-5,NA,CASSYLGNEQFF,TGTGCCAGCAGTTATTTAGGTAATGAGCAGTTCTTC
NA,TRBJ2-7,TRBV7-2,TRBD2,CASSARASGGGEQYF,TGTGCCAGCAGCGCACGTGCTAGCGGGGGAGGCGAGCAGTACTTC
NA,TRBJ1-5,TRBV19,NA,CASSTGNREGQPQHF,TGTGCCAGTAGTACTGGGAACAGGGAAGGTCAGCCCCAGCATTTT
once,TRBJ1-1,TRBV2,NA,CASKLRGNTEAFF,TGTGCCAGCAAGTTACGAGGGAACACTGAAGCTTTCTTT